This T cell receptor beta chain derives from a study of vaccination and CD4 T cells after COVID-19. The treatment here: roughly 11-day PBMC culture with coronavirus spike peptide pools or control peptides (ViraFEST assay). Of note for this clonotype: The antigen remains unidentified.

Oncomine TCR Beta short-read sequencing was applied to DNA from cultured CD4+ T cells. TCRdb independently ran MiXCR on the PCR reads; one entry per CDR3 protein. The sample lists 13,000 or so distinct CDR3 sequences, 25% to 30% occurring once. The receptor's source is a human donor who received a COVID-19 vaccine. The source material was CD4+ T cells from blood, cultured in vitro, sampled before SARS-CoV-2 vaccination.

CDR3 sequence reads: CASSLEHKKDEAFF. The CDR3 DNA sequence: TGTGCCAGCAGCCTAGAACACAAAAAAGACGAAGCTTTCTTT. J is TRBJ1-1 and V is TRBV7-9; no clear D gene. The CDR3 contains 14 residues. Trimming left V 5 bases short and J 8 bases short, with 18 bases between. Germline values: CDR1 SEHNR, CDR2 FQNEAQ (reference sequence).